This is a list of T cell receptor beta chains from one sample in a study of OX40 agonist ivuxolimab in advanced cancers. The method was immunoSEQ multiplex PCR; TCRdb's version includes in-frame clones alone and lacks a portion of them. The sample includes around 40,000 clones, roughly 85% of them seen just once. Here the sequenced sample was CD4+ or CD8+ T cells sorted from blood, taken in a trial of the OX40 agonist ivuxolimab. These TCRs come from an adult with an advanced solid tumor such as melanoma, head and neck, liver or kidney cancer. Each CDR3 is given with its conserved first and last residue. The D gene is left open where the match is weak. The size field is filled for only some rows; it gives once, few, many or a size class.

D: NA
J: TRBJ1-1
V: TRBV4-1
size: NA
DNA: TGCGCCAGCAGCCAAGAAGGGAGCGGCGGGGTGAACACTGAAGCTTTCTTT
CDR3: CASSQEGSGGVNTEAFF

D: NA
J: TRBJ2-7
V: TRBV6-6
size: NA
DNA: TGTGCCAGCAGTTACGAGGGGGGGTTATACGAGCAGTACTTC
CDR3: CASSYEGGLYEQYF

D: NA
J: TRBJ2-1
V: TRBV11-2
size: NA
DNA: TGTGCCAGCAGCTTAGTCAACAATGAGCAGTTCTTC
CDR3: CASSLVNNEQFF

D: NA
J: TRBJ1-5
V: TRBV30
size: NA
DNA: TGTGCCTGGAGTCTCCAGGGGTCTCAGCCCCAGCATTTT
CDR3: CAWSLQGSQPQHF

D: NA
J: TRBJ1-5
V: TRBV27
size: NA
DNA: TGTGCCAGCGGATTAGGCAATCAGCCCCAGCATTTT
CDR3: CASGLGNQPQHF

D: NA
J: TRBJ2-1
V: TRBV27
size: NA
DNA: TGTGCCAGCAGTTTTATCCCCAGCCGTGCCGGTGAGCAGTTCTTC
CDR3: CASSFIPSRAGEQFF

D: NA
J: TRBJ2-3
V: TRBV5-7
size: NA
DNA: TGTGCCAGCTGTGGAGATACGCAGTATTTT
CDR3: CASCGDTQYF

D: TRBD2
J: TRBJ2-2
V: TRBV7-3
size: NA
DNA: TGTGCCAGCAGCCCCGCGGGAGGGCTCGGAGAGGGGAAGCTGTTTTTT
CDR3: CASSPAGGLGEGKLFF

D: NA
J: TRBJ2-2
V: TRBV11-2
size: few
DNA: TGTGCCAGCAGCTTAGAGAACAGCGGGGAGCTGTTTTTT
CDR3: CASSLENSGELFF

D: NA
J: TRBJ2-7
V: TRBV21-1
size: once
DNA: TGTGCCAGCAGCAAACTCCCTAGCGGGAGGGCCGTGGGGTACGAGCAGTACTTC
CDR3: CASSKLPSGRAVGYEQYF

D: NA
J: TRBJ1-1
V: TRBV5-1
size: NA
DNA: TGCGCCAGCAGCCTACAGGGGAACACTGAAGCTTTCTTT
CDR3: CASSLQGNTEAFF

D: NA
J: TRBJ1-5
V: TRBV6-1
size: NA
DNA: TGTGCCAGCAGTGAAGGGCACAGGGAGAGACAGCCCCAGCATTTT
CDR3: CASSEGHRERQPQHF

D: TRBD2
J: TRBJ2-6
V: TRBV19
size: NA
DNA: TGTGCCAGTAGTGCCAGCGGGAGGGCTGGGGCCAACGTCCTGACTTTC
CDR3: CASSASGRAGANVLTF

D: NA
J: TRBJ2-5
V: TRBV7-8
size: once
DNA: TGTGCCAGCAGCTTAGGGGCCCGTCAAGAGACCCAGTACTTC
CDR3: CASSLGARQETQYF

D: TRBD1
J: TRBJ1-3
V: TRBV19
size: NA
DNA: TGTGCCAGTAGTATCCTCGGGACAGGGAGCCAAAACACCATATATTTT
CDR3: CASSILGTGSQNTIYF

D: NA
J: TRBJ2-1
V: TRBV7-2
size: NA
DNA: TGTGCCAGCAGCTTACGGGGAGCGGGTAACAATGAGCAGTTCTTC
CDR3: CASSLRGAGNNEQFF

D: TRBD2
J: TRBJ2-7
V: TRBV6-6
size: NA
DNA: TGTGCCAGCACCTTCAGCGGGAGTTCCTACGAGCAGTACTTC
CDR3: CASTFSGSSYEQYF

D: NA
J: TRBJ2-7
V: TRBV7-3
size: NA
DNA: TGTGCCAGCAGCTTAACTGGCCCCGGCTACGAGCAGTACTTC
CDR3: CASSLTGPGYEQYF

D: NA
J: TRBJ2-5
V: TRBV12-2
size: NA
DNA: TGTGCAAGTCGCCTAGATTTGGGGAAAGAGACCCAGTACTTC
CDR3: CASRLDLGKETQYF

D: NA
J: TRBJ2-5
V: TRBV5-1
size: NA
DNA: TGCGCCAGCAGCTCTACCGGCCCCTGGGATGAGACCCAGTACTTC
CDR3: CASSSTGPWDETQYF